This TCR beta chain emerged from a study of PD-L1 blockade in urothelial cancer. Synthetically made TCR analog templates were put into each PCR as spikes. Method: immunoSEQ multiplex PCR; TCRdb's copy keeps in-frame clones and lacks some. The sample lists fewer than 60,000 clones, roughly 82% seen once, with 1% to 1.5% in the top ten. The sample's time point: pretreatment peripheral blood. Locally advanced or metastatic urothelial carcinoma affected the patients. This sample comprised PBMCs, obtained around atezolizumab (anti-PD-L1) treatment. This clonotype originated in a man aged 50 to 60 with urothelial cancer.

The CDR3 protein is CASSPTLILAGGLNEQFF. CDR3 nucleotide sequence: TGTGCCAGCAGCCCGACCCTAATACTAGCGGGAGGGCTCAATGAGCAGTTCTTC. The chain is built from TRBV9 and TRBJ2-1; 13 bases align to TRBD2. The trim removed 4 bases at V and 6 bases at J, leaving 13 bases unmatched. The CDR3 extends over 18 amino acids. Germline CDR1 and CDR2: SGDLS and YYNGEE.